This T cell receptor (beta chain) was observed in a study of T cells in Graves' hyperthyroidism and ophthalmopathy. From germline, CDR1 is SGHNT and CDR2 YYREEE (reference sequence). This CDR3 is 16 amino acids long. Trimming took 4 bases from V and 1 from J; bases not matched to a gene: 7. This clonotype was seen a handful of times. RNA transcripts gave rise to amplified TCR beta CDR3 regions. When the TCR CDR3 underwent first-round RT-PCR, the HTBI primer set was used. TCRdb used MiXCR to reprocess the multiplex PCR reads, holding one entry per CDR3 protein. The sample records around 300,000 distinct CDR3 sequences, roughly a fifth being singletons. Patients with ophthalmopathy all had a Clinical Activity Score of at least 3, a NOSPECS grade of at least 4 and duration under 3 months.

This clonotype was sampled from a man aged 45-60 years with Graves' ophthalmopathy. The chain links TRBV5-4 to TRBJ2-3; 9 positions match TRBD1. Sequences were obtained from blood. The CDR3 DNA reads TGTGCCAGCAGCCAAACAGGGGGCGGTGGCACAGATACGCAGTATTTT. Its protein is CASSQTGGGGTDTQYF.